The 17 T cell receptor beta chains presented below share a single source sample, sequenced in a study of blood T cell repertoires in COVID-19. Data came from immunoSEQ multiplex PCR; TCRdb stores just in-frame clones and leaves some out. The sample includes around 95,000 clones, under 90% seen only once; the top ten take over 10%. The sequenced material came from peripheral blood. Source of these receptors: a human donor in a cohort sampled during active COVID-19.

This clone was recorded once. The V call is TRBV5-4, the J call TRBJ2-5; 10 positions match TRBD2. The V gene's germline CDR1 is SGHNT and CDR2 YYREEE (reference sequence). V lost 2 bases, J lost 7 bases, and 11 bases stayed unmatched. The length of the CDR3 is 16 residues. The CDR3 DNA reads TGTGCCAGCAGCTTTGGTAGCGGGGGGACAGAATGGACCCAGTACTTC. It specifies CASSFGSGGTEWTQYF.

The J gene is TRBJ2-7, the V gene TRBV5-5, with D tentatively TRBD1 (5 bases). The CDR3 extends over 12 amino acids. Between the trimmed V and J ends, which lost 3 bases and 8 bases, there was a span of 12 bases. CDR1 and CDR2 from the germline V gene are SGHKS and YYEKEE (reference sequence). The CDR3 region has the DNA TGTGCCAGCAGCTACGACAGCCCGAAGCAGTACTTC. Its translation: CASSYDSPKQYF.

The chain recombines TRBV28 with TRBJ2-1; D perhaps matches TRBD2 (7 bases). This CDR3 is built from 15 residues. The V gene's germline CDR1 is MDHEN and CDR2 SYDVKM. The ends were cut back, 6 bases at V and 3 bases at J, with 15 bases in the middle. In DNA form, the CDR3 reads TGTGCCAGCAGGAAGGGGGGGGGCGTCTACAATGAGCAGTTCTTC. Translating gives CASRKGGGVYNEQFF.

The J gene is TRBJ1-4, the V gene TRBV18; 8 bases fit TRBD1. V lost 3 bases to trimming and J lost 2 bases; unmatched junction nucleotides: 2. The CDR3 sequence is 15 residues long. Per the germline V gene, CDR1 is KGHSH and CDR2 is LQKENI. The CDR3 DNA is TGTGCCAGCTCACCCGGGACAGGCACTAATGAAAAACTGTTTTTT. Amino acid sequence: CASSPGTGTNEKLFF.

The chain has TRBV29-1 and TRBJ1-2; D is ambiguous. Germline loops: CDR1 SQVTM, CDR2 ANQGSEA. V lost 5 bases to trimming and J lost 7 bases, with 8 bases between them. The CDR3 totals 10 residues. The CDR3 protein is CSVPGFGYTF. CDR3 bases: TGCAGCGTTCCAGGTTTTGGCTACACCTTC. The full variable domain, completed using reference TRBV29-1 and TRBJ1-2, is SAVISQKPSRDICQRGTSLTIQCQVDSQVTMMFWYRQQPGQSLTLIATANQGSEATYESGFVIDKFPISRPNLTFSTLTVSNMSPEDSSIYLCSVPGFGYTFGSGTRLTVV.

The genes are TRBV6-1 and TRBJ1-6; 11 bases map to TRBD1. Germline-derived CDR1 and CDR2 are MNHNS and SASEGT. Trimming at V came to 0 bases and at J to 7 bases, leaving 8 bases not matched to a gene. This CDR3 spans 18 amino acids. The CDR3 nucleotides are TGTGCCAGCAGTGAAGCTGGGACAGGGGGGGTTTACAATTCACCCCTCCACTTT. Translation gives CASSEAGTGGVYNSPLHF.

This chain connects TRBV7-2 to TRBJ2-7; 7 bases agree with TRBD1. The germline gives CDR1 SGHTA, CDR2 FQGNSA. The CDR3 covers 14 residues. V dropped 5 bases and J dropped 2; count of bases not matched to a gene: 6. The CDR3 DNA is TGTGCCAGCAGCCTGACAGGGCGTCCCTACGAGCAGTACTTC. Protein product: CASSLTGRPYEQYF.

V usage is TRBV6-5 and J usage is TRBJ1-1, with a possible D match to TRBD1 (5 bases). CDR1 MNHEY and CDR2 SVGAGI come from the germline V gene. V lost 4 bases, J lost 1 base, and 10 bases lay in between. The CDR3 covers 14 residues. Here the CDR3 reads CASSSATGNTEAFF. The CDR3 DNA is TGTGCCAGCAGTTCAGCAACAGGGAACACTGAAGCTTTCTTT.

This clone was detected only once. The chain is built from TRBV6-5 and TRBJ2-2; perhaps TRBD2 as D (6 bases). The CDR3 is 14 residues long. V lost 4 bases and J lost 4, with 10 bases in between. CDR1 is MNHEY and CDR2 is SVGAGI in the germline V gene. The CDR3 sequence: CASSSGTLTGELFF. CDR3 DNA sequence: TGTGCCAGCAGTTCTGGGACTCTCACCGGGGAGCTGTTTTTT.

J is TRBJ1-2 and V is TRBV5-4; tentative D call: TRBD1 (5 bases). This CDR3 region has 14 residues. Germline lookup yields CDR1 SGHNT and CDR2 YYREEE (reference sequence). Between the trimmed V and J ends, which lost 3 bases and 4 bases, there was a span of 13 bases. The CDR3: CASSYDRPPYGYTF. DNA for the CDR3: TGTGCCAGCAGCTATGACAGACCTCCCTATGGCTACACCTTC.

V is TRBV5-1 and J is TRBJ2-2; TRBD2 aligns across 10 bases. Trimming took 4 bases from V and 3 from J; bases not matched to a gene: 9. Germline assignment: CDR1 SGHRS and CDR2 YFSETQ. The CDR3 loop spans 17 amino acids. The chain's CDR3 is CASSRSLAGADTGELFF. The CDR3 DNA is TGCGCCAGCAGCCGATCTCTAGCGGGAGCTGACACCGGGGAGCTGTTTTTT.

CDR3 loop: CASSPDRTRGTEAFF. The CDR3 DNA sequence: TGTGCCAGCAGCCCGGACAGAACAAGAGGGACTGAAGCTTTCTTT. The V gene is TRBV7-9, the J gene TRBJ1-1; maybe TRBD1 (6 bases). The V and J ends lost 5 bases and 5 bases respectively, with 18 bases between them. CDR1 SEHNR and CDR2 FQNEAQ come from the germline V gene (reference sequence). The CDR3 totals 15 residues.

V and J are TRBV10-1 and TRBJ2-7, with 11 bases identical to TRBD2. The V and J ends lost 6 bases and 5 bases, in that order; junction bases with no gene match: 3. Germline loops: CDR1 WNHNN, CDR2 SYGVQD (reference sequence). The CDR3 is made up of 13 amino acids. The CDR3 is CASRAGLADEQYF. The CDR3 bases are TGCGCCAGCAGAGCGGGACTAGCGGACGAGCAGTACTTC.

On this clone: At one of its ends the junction is not consistent with the germline gene, which may arise from a read error. The V call is TRBV7-7, the J call TRBJ1-1, with D uncertain. Germline CDR1 is SSHAT and CDR2 is FNYEAQ (reference sequence). This CDR3 is 13 amino acids long. CDR3 nucleotide sequence: TGTGCTAGCAGCTTAGAGCGAAACACTGAAGCTTTCTTT. It encodes CASSLERNTEAFF.

V and J are TRBV10-2 and TRBJ1-2; D perhaps matches TRBD1 (5 bases). V shed 5 bases and J shed 5 bases, with 18 bases lying between them. Germline CDR1 WSHSY, CDR2 SAAADI. The CDR3 length is 15 residues. CDR3: CASSPRGADSYGYTF. In DNA form, the CDR3 reads TGCGCCAGCAGTCCCCGCGGGGCCGACTCTTATGGCTACACCTTC.

The chain uses TRBV29-1 and TRBJ2-3; D might be TRBD2 (5 bases). Deletions cut 3 bases from V and 3 bases from J, with 7 bases between. Germline V CDR1 and CDR2: SQVTM, ANQGSEA. The CDR3 has 12 residues. The CDR3 loop is CSVDRGTDTQYF. For the CDR3, the DNA is TGCAGCGTTGACCGGGGTACAGATACGCAGTATTTT.

The genes are TRBV23-1 and TRBJ2-7; TRBD2 agrees at 10 bases. TRBV23-1 is identified as an open reading frame with a role that is uncertain. The CDR3 is made up of 17 amino acids. After removal of 4 bases from V and 5 bases from J, the junction contained 14 bases not matched to a gene. CDR3 sequence: CASSRAPRSSGRNEQYF. The CDR3 DNA reads as TGCGCCAGCAGTCGCGCACCTCGGAGTAGCGGGAGGAACGAGCAGTACTTC.